A single sample gave rise to the 31 T cell receptor beta chains below, sequenced in a study of response to subunit inactivated influenza vaccine (dated by TCRdb to 2017 to 2018). Receptor amplification or capture employed RT-PCR. Reads for this sample came from an Illumina HiSeq 2500. TCRdb's own reprocessing of the public reads used fastp at Q25 and MiXCR and kept productive beta chains. Under each unique CDR3 protein, matching rows form one entry showing the most common genes and DNA. Counted in this sample were approximately 200,000 distinct CDR3 sequences; approximately 15% of them appeared once. In total, the top ten clones hold about 26% of the sample. Specimen: CD8+ T cells sorted from PBMCs, collected 5 days after vaccination. These receptors all stem from a man aged 50-60 years who received an inactivated influenza vaccine. Donor details come from another sample of the same person, matched by shared clones.

Only a few counts were recorded for this clonotype. V usage is TRBV5-1 and J usage is TRBJ2-7; D tentatively fits TRBD1 or TRBD2 (5 bases each). CDR1 is SGHRS and CDR2 is YFSETQ in the germline V gene. The CDR3 runs 14 residues. V lost 3 bases and J 6 bases, leaving 16 bases between the germline ends. Here the CDR3 DNA reads TGCGCCAGCAGCTCGGGGTCTTTGGGGCTCGAGCAGTACTTC. This gives the protein CASSSGSLGLEQYF. The entire variable domain, with the rest obtained from reference TRBV5-1 and TRBJ2-7, is as follows: KAGVTQTPRYLIKTRGQQVTLSCSPISGHRSVSWYQQTPGQGLQFLFEYFSETQRNKGNFPGRFSGRQFSNSRSEMNVSTLELGDSALYLCASSSGSLGLEQYFGPGTRLTVT.

The chain recombines TRBV20-1 with TRBJ2-1, with 14 positions matching TRBD2. The CDR3 length is 16 residues. In germline, CDR1 is DFQATT, CDR2 SNEGSKA (reference sequence). V gave up 5 bases and J gave up 8 bases; unmatched junction bases: 11. The CDR3 protein is CSALSRGTSGSYEQFF. Written as DNA, the CDR3 is TGCAGTGCTCTCTCCCGGGGGACTAGCGGGAGTTATGAGCAGTTCTTC.

Of note for this clonotype: One base away lies a much larger clone, so this may be a sequencing read error. The chain links TRBV5-5 to TRBJ1-1, with D possibly TRBD1 on 5 matching bases. Deletions cut 5 bases from V and 4 bases from J, with 18 bases between. Germline assignment: CDR1 SGHKS and CDR2 YYEKEE (reference sequence). This CDR3 region has 15 residues. The CDR3 protein is CASRPRGPGCTEAFF. The CDR3, as DNA: TGTGCCAGCAGACCTAGGGGCCCGGGCTGCACTGAAGCTTTCTTT.

The J gene is TRBJ2-1, the V gene TRBV20-1; tentatively, D is TRBD1 (6 bases). Trimming left V 6 bases short and J 9 bases short, with 21 bases between. The germline V gene encodes CDR1 DFQATT and CDR2 SNEGSKA (reference sequence). The CDR3 contains 14 residues. CDR3 protein: CSALSGEISFEQFF. The CDR3 DNA sequence: TGCAGTGCCCTATCAGGGGAAATCTCGTTTGAGCAGTTCTTC.

This clonotype was seen more than once but under ten times. The chain links TRBV2 to TRBJ2-1, with a possible D match to TRBD1 (6 bases). Per germline, CDR1 SNHLY and CDR2 FYNNEI. V shed 7 bases and J shed 6 bases, with 16 bases lying between them. The CDR3 loop spans 14 amino acids. CDR3 bases: TGTGCCAGCAACAACAGGGTCGATGGCAATGAGCAGTTCTTC. Its translation is CASNNRVDGNEQFF.

The chain joins TRBV4-3 to TRBJ1-6; no clear D. Trimming removed 8 bases at V and 7 bases at J, with 15 bases between. There are 14 residues in the CDR3. Germline V CDR1 and CDR2: LGHNA, YSLEER. Here the CDR3 reads CASGGRTFNSPLHF. The CDR3 DNA sequence: TGCGCCAGCGGAGGGAGGACTTTCAATTCACCCCTCCACTTT.

The rearrangement links TRBV9 to TRBJ2-3; D unclear. Germline values: CDR1 SGDLS, CDR2 YYNGEE. Trimming removed 4 bases at V and 2 bases at J, with 17 bases between. The CDR3 consists of 16 residues. CDR3 nucleotide sequence: TGTGCCAGCAGCTCACACCCTGGACCGAACACAGATACGCAGTATTTT. Amino acid sequence: CASSSHPGPNTDTQYF.

V is TRBV12-3 or TRBV12-4 and J is TRBJ2-1; D not certain. Trimming took off 5 bases at V and 8 bases at J, with 13 bases between the two ends. The length of the CDR3 is 13 residues. The CDR3 DNA is TGTGCCAGCAGTCCCTTAACAGCAGATGAGCAGTTCTTC. It is translated as CASSPLTADEQFF.

This clonotype occurred many times. The chain is built from TRBV12-3 or TRBV12-4 and TRBJ2-2; 11 bases are a match to TRBD2. The CDR3 is 15 amino acids. The V gene end was trimmed by 10 bases and the J gene end by 4 bases; junction bases not matched to a gene: 8. This chain's CDR3 is CATGGTSGSTGELFF. The CDR3 DNA sequence: TGTGCCACCGGGGGGACTAGCGGTTCCACCGGGGAGCTGTTTTTT.

CDR3 coding DNA: TGTGCCAGCAGCCCGTTAGCGGGAGGGCCGGCTGAGCAGTTCTTC. Residues: CASSPLAGGPAEQFF. The chain uses TRBV3-1 and TRBJ2-1; 11 nucleotides match TRBD2. CDR1 and CDR2 from the germline V gene are LGHDT and YNNKEL (reference sequence). CDR3 length: 15 amino acids. Trimming took 4 bases from V and 9 from J; bases not matched to a gene: 8.

This clonotype has a count of ten or more. The chain joins TRBV14 to TRBJ2-7, with a weak D call TRBD2 (5 bases). CDR3 length: 15 amino acids. From germline, CDR1 is SGHDN and CDR2 FVKESK. V lost 0 bases to trimming and J lost 7 bases, with 16 bases between them. The DNA for the CDR3 is TGTGCCAGCAGCCAAGATCTAGCTTTTTTCCGGGAGCAGTACTTC. Amino acids: CASSQDLAFFREQYF.

V and J are TRBV29-1 and TRBJ1-2, with D possibly being TRBD1 (6 bases). This CDR3 has 14 amino acids. Germline values: CDR1 SQVTM, CDR2 ANQGSEA. Trimming took off 6 bases at V and 4 bases at J, with 18 bases between the two ends. The CDR3 sequence: CSVRGAQGSYGYTF. The CDR3 coding sequence is TGCAGCGTACGAGGGGCACAGGGATCCTATGGCTACACCTTC.

This clonotype has just a few counts. This chain links TRBV4-1 with TRBJ2-3, with D unresolved. CDR1 and CDR2 from the germline V gene are MGHRA and YSYEKL. The ends were cut back, 4 bases at V and 0 bases at J, with 14 bases in the middle. There are 16 residues in the CDR3. The CDR3 DNA reads as TGCGCCAGCAGCCCGAGGAGTGTATATAGCACAGATACGCAGTATTTT. Its translation: CASSPRSVYSTDTQYF.

This clonotype has more than one count but fewer than ten. The rearrangement joins TRBV5-1 to TRBJ2-5; possible D gene TRBD2, 6 bases. The CDR3 length is 15 residues. V was trimmed by 3 bases and J by 4 bases, leaving 16 bases between them. Germline-derived CDR1 and CDR2 are SGHRS and YFSETQ. Here the CDR3 reads CASSSGVGGRETQYF. DNA of the CDR3: TGCGCCAGCAGCTCCGGCGTGGGGGGACGAGAGACCCAGTACTTC.

This clonotype came up a few times. This sequence joins TRBV6-1 and TRBJ2-1, with D possibly being TRBD1 or TRBD2 (5 bases each). Germline V CDR1 and CDR2: MNHNS, SASEGT. The length of the CDR3 is 17 residues. V gave up 6 bases and J gave up 3 bases, with 21 bases separating them. The CDR3 is CASRPLNGAKIYNEQFF. CDR3 DNA: TGTGCCAGCAGGCCGCTGAACGGGGCGAAGATCTACAATGAGCAGTTCTTC.

The chain recombines TRBV2 with TRBJ2-3, with D perhaps matching TRBD2 (5 bases). CDR1 and CDR2 from the germline V gene are SNHLY and FYNNEI. This CDR3 spans 16 amino acids. V shed 0 bases and J shed 2 bases, with 12 bases lying between them. In DNA form, the CDR3 reads TGTGCCAGCAGTGAAGCCTGGACTGCCGTCACAGATACGCAGTATTTT. Amino acids: CASSEAWTAVTDTQYF.

This chain connects TRBV7-6 to TRBJ2-5, with 9 nucleotides matching TRBD2. Trimming cost V 6 bases and J 6 bases; bases outside gene matches: 14. From germline, CDR1 is SGHVS and CDR2 FNYEAQ. CDR3 length: 16 amino acids. CDR3 nucleotide sequence: TGTGCCAGCAGTACCTCCGGGGTAGCGGGGGTTAAGACCCAGTACTTC. The encoded protein is CASSTSGVAGVKTQYF.

CDR3 protein: CASSPGAGWGNEKLFF. In DNA form, the CDR3 reads TGTGCCAGCAGTCCCGGTGCCGGATGGGGTAATGAAAAACTGTTTTTT. The chain is built from TRBV6-1 and TRBJ1-4, with no clear D. The CDR3 extends over 16 amino acids. V was pared by 5 bases and J by 4 bases, with 17 bases between. The germline gives CDR1 MNHNS, CDR2 SASEGT.

This rearrangement joins TRBV5-1 to TRBJ2-2, with 7 nucleotides matching TRBD1. V lost 4 bases and J lost 2; bases outside the gene matches: 11. The CDR3 totals 17 residues. Germline V gene sequence: CDR1 SGHRS, CDR2 YFSETQ. In DNA, the CDR3 is TGCGCCAGCAGCCCAACAGGGGAAAACCTAAACACCGGGGAGCTGTTTTTT. Translated, it gives CASSPTGENLNTGELFF.

The chain couples TRBV10-2 to TRBJ1-1, with 9 bases lining up with TRBD1. Losses at the gene ends were 6 bases for V and 8 bases for J; bases not matched to a gene: 7. Per the germline V gene, CDR1 is WSHSY and CDR2 is SAAADI. The CDR3 contains 13 residues. This CDR3 reads CASSSGTGPEAFF. CDR3 DNA sequence: TGCGCCAGCAGCTCCGGGACAGGGCCAGAAGCTTTCTTT.

This chain links TRBV6-5 with TRBJ2-1; D not certain. Germline assignment: CDR1 MNHEY and CDR2 SVGAGI. This CDR3 region has 15 residues. The V end was cut by 0 bases, the J end by 5 bases, with 11 bases between. This chain's CDR3 is CASSYSMATNNEQFF. DNA of the CDR3: TGTGCCAGCAGTTACTCGATGGCCACTAACAATGAGCAGTTCTTC.

The V gene is TRBV12-3 or TRBV12-4, the J gene TRBJ2-7; D is ambiguous. The CDR3 loop spans 11 amino acids. V was pared by 3 bases and J by 7 bases, with 7 bases between. Written as DNA, the CDR3 is TGTGCCAGCAGTTTCGGGTTGGAGCAGTACTTC. Translation: CASSFGLEQYF.

The chain is built from TRBV9 and TRBJ1-2; D ambiguous. Germline CDR1 is SGDLS and CDR2 is YYNGEE. V was shortened by 2 bases and J by 0 bases, with 5 bases between the two germline ends. The CDR3 runs 13 residues. The chain's CDR3 is CASSVSANYGYTF. The CDR3 DNA is TGTGCCAGCAGCGTCTCAGCTAACTATGGCTACACCTTC.

The rearrangement joins TRBV11-2 to TRBJ1-6; D not resolved. The CDR3 contains 14 residues. Germline CDR1 SGHAT, CDR2 FQNNGV. Trimming cost V 4 bases and J 6 bases, with 10 bases left between them. CDR3 residues: CASSSTFANSPLHF. The CDR3 region has the DNA TGTGCCAGCAGCTCCACTTTTGCTAATTCACCCCTCCACTTT. Drawing the rest from reference TRBV11-2 and TRBJ1-6, the complete variable domain is EAGVAQSPRYKIIEKRQSVAFWCNPISGHATLYWYQQILGQGPKLLIQFQNNGVVDDSQLPKDRFSAERLKGVDSTLKIQPAKLEDSAVYLCASSSTFANSPLHFGNGTRLTVT.

CDR3 residues: CASSSRDRGFSTGELFF. For the CDR3, the DNA is TGTGCCAGCAGCTCCCGGGACAGGGGATTCTCCACCGGGGAGCTGTTTTTT. The V and J genes are TRBV7-9 and TRBJ2-2; 10 nucleotides agree with TRBD1. The junction had 9 bases not matched to a gene; V was cut back by 4 bases and J by 4 bases. CDR1 and CDR2 (germline): SEHNR, FQNEAQ (reference sequence). The CDR3 is made up of 17 amino acids. Drawing the rest from reference TRBV7-9 and TRBJ2-2, the complete variable domain is DTGVSQNPRHKITKRGQNVTFRCDPISEHNRLYWYRQTLGQGPEFLTYFQNEAQLEKSRLLSDRFSAERPKGSFSTLEIQRTEQGDSAMYLCASSSRDRGFSTGELFFGEGSRLTVL.

The gene calls are TRBV28 and TRBJ2-3; 11 nucleotides line up with TRBD2. The CDR3 spans 18 residues. Germline CDR1 MDHEN, CDR2 SYDVKM. V trimming: 2 bases; J trimming: 6 bases; junction bases outside the gene matches: 13. The CDR3 nucleotides read TGTGCCAGCAGTTTAGCACTAGCGGGGGATACGACCGTGGATACGCAGTATTTT. Its protein is CASSLALAGDTTVDTQYF. The full variable domain, completed using reference TRBV28 and TRBJ2-3, is DVKVTQSSRYLVKRTGEKVFLECVQDMDHENMFWYRQDPGLGLRLIYFSYDVKMKEKGDIPEGYSVSREKKERFSLILESASTNQTSMYLCASSLALAGDTTVDTQYFGPGTRLTVL.

There are a few counts of this clonotype. The chain employs TRBV20-1 and TRBJ2-1, with 12 bases fitting TRBD2. The J segment lost 0 bases and the V segment lost 4 bases, leaving 4 bases of the junction unmatched. The length of the CDR3 is 16 residues. Looked up from germline, CDR1 is DFQATT and CDR2 is SNEGSKA (reference sequence). CDR3 coding DNA: TGCAGTGCTACTAGCGGGGGGGAGAGCTCCTACAATGAGCAGTTCTTC. This sequence encodes CSATSGGESSYNEQFF.

A remark on this clonotype: One junction end does not reproduce the germline sequence, and a read error may be involved. The V gene is TRBV7-9, the J gene TRBJ1-2; TRBD1 might be the D (6 bases). CDR1 is SEHNR, CDR2 FQNEAQ, per germline (reference sequence). CDR3 size: 15 residues. The CDR3 sequence: CASGLAVAGVDGYTF. As DNA, the CDR3 is TGTGCCAGCGGCTTAGCTGTAGCAGGGGTGGACGGCTACACCTTC.

The V gene is TRBV4-2, the J gene TRBJ2-7; TRBD1 might be the D (5 bases). This CDR3 comprises 16 residues. V was shortened by 1 base and J by 0 bases, with 13 bases between the two germline ends. The germline V gene encodes CDR1 LGHNA and CDR2 YNFKEQ. CDR3 coding DNA: TGTGCCAGCAGCCAAGCGCTAAGGGGATACTCCTACGAGCAGTACTTC. This translates into CASSQALRGYSYEQYF.

This clonotype occurred many times. This rearrangement joins TRBV28 to TRBJ2-5, with D uncertain. Germline CDR1 reads MDHEN; CDR2 reads SYDVKM. V shed 6 bases and J shed 5 bases, with 13 bases lying between them. The CDR3 has 13 amino acids. This CDR3 is CASSLSHGETQYF. The CDR3 nucleotides read TGTGCCAGCAGCCTTTCGCACGGCGAGACCCAGTACTTC. Drawing the rest from reference TRBV28 and TRBJ2-5, the complete variable domain is DVKVTQSSRYLVKRTGEKVFLECVQDMDHENMFWYRQDPGLGLRLIYFSYDVKMKEKGDIPEGYSVSREKKERFSLILESASTNQTSMYLCASSLSHGETQYFGPGTRLLVL.

This clonotype was detected a few times. This chain uses TRBV4-1 with TRBJ2-1; 7 bases line up with TRBD1. Germline-derived CDR1 and CDR2 are MGHRA and YSYEKL. This CDR3 comprises 13 residues. The trim removed 3 bases at V and 8 bases at J, leaving 4 bases unmatched. CDR3: CASSQVTGYEQFF. The CDR3 coding sequence is TGCGCCAGCAGCCAGGTGACAGGGTATGAGCAGTTCTTC.